Presented here are 27 T cell receptor beta chains from one specimen sequenced in a study of T cells in Graves' hyperthyroidism and ophthalmopathy. The TCR beta CDR3 regions underwent amplification using RNA transcripts as the source. A first-round RT-PCR of the TCR CDR3 used the HTBI primer set. TCRdb reprocessed the multiplex PCR reads with MiXCR, giving one entry per CDR3 protein. The table has 450,000 to 700,000 distinct CDR3 sequences, approximately 44% seen once. What was sequenced was peripheral blood or thyroid tissue (not recorded which). These receptors were obtained from a woman under 30 with Graves' hyperthyroidism.

The gene calls are TRBV6-1 and TRBJ2-5; D unclear. The V and J ends lost 6 bases and 5 bases respectively, with 13 bases between them. Germline V lookup: CDR1 MNHNS, CDR2 SASEGT. This CDR3 spans 13 amino acids. CDR3 protein: CASRKKGLETQYF. The CDR3 nucleotides are TGTGCCAGCAGGAAGAAAGGCCTGGAGACCCAGTACTTC.

This clonotype was observed many times. In DNA, the CDR3 is TGTGCCAGCAGCTTGACAGGGGGCCAAGAGACCCAGTACTTC. Amino acid sequence: CASSLTGGQETQYF. The V gene is TRBV7-3, the J gene TRBJ2-5, with TRBD1 identical over 9 bases. The CDR3 contains 14 residues. CDR1 SGHTA and CDR2 FQGTGA come from the germline V gene. V lost 3 bases to trimming and J lost 1 base; unmatched junction nucleotides: 0.

The V gene is TRBV5-5, the J gene TRBJ2-2, with a possible D match to TRBD2 (5 bases). This CDR3 comprises 16 residues. Germline assignment: CDR1 SGHKS and CDR2 YYEKEE (reference sequence). Trimming left V 5 bases short and J 0 bases short, with 14 bases between. For the CDR3, the DNA is TGTGCCAGCAGTCTGGGAGCCCTCGCGAACACCGGGGAGCTGTTTTTT. This sequence encodes CASSLGALANTGELFF.

Many counts were recorded for this clonotype. This chain connects TRBV25-1 to TRBJ2-5; D is undetermined. Germline CDR1 MGHDK, CDR2 SYGVNS. V lost 4 bases and J 5 bases, leaving 11 bases between the germline ends. The CDR3 contains 13 residues. This CDR3 reads CASSVLGIETQYF. Written as DNA, the CDR3 is TGTGCCAGCAGTGTTTTGGGGATCGAGACCCAGTACTTC. Using reference TRBV25-1 and TRBJ2-5 for the parts outside the CDR3, the full variable domain is EADIYQTPRYLVIGTGKKITLECSQTMGHDKMYWYQQDPGMELHLIHYSYGVNSTEKGDLSSESTVSRIRTEHFPLTLESARPSHTSQYLCASSVLGIETQYFGPGTRLLVL.

The genes are TRBV30 and TRBJ1-2; the D is unclear. In germline, CDR1 is GTSNPN, CDR2 SVGIG (reference sequence). The CDR3 is 14 amino acids. V lost 4 bases and J 7 bases, leaving 19 bases between the germline ends. The CDR3 region is CAWIKTTSMGGYTF. The CDR3, as DNA: TGTGCCTGGATTAAAACCACTTCGATGGGTGGCTACACCTTC.

This clonotype was seen more than once but under ten times. A much bigger clone sits one base away, suggesting this may be a read error. The chain couples TRBV2 to TRBJ1-5; D is undetermined. Germline lookup yields CDR1 SNHLY and CDR2 FYNNEI. The CDR3 spans 14 residues. As DNA, the CDR3 is TGTGCCAGCAGTGAAGGGGGTCGTGATCAGCTCCAGCATTTT. It translates to CASSEGGRDQLQHF.

This clonotype appeared many times. The chain employs TRBV5-1 and TRBJ1-2, with a weak D call TRBD1 (5 bases). The V end lost 7 bases, the J end lost 0 bases, and 10 bases lay between the germline ends. The germline CDR1 and CDR2 sequences are SGHRS and YFSETQ. The CDR3 is 13 amino acids. The CDR3 bases are TGCGCCAGCGGGACCCTGTCTAACTATGGCTACACCTTC. It encodes CASGTLSNYGYTF.

V gene TRBV10-3 combines with J gene TRBJ1-5; a possible D gene is TRBD1 (6 bases). This CDR3 comprises 20 residues. From germline, CDR1 is ENHRY and CDR2 SYGVKD. V was trimmed by 10 bases and J by 3 bases, leaving 34 bases between them. In DNA, the CDR3 is TGTGCCACCTCGGGTTCCTCTGGCAGAGAAGGGGGGGCGGTCAATCAGCCCCAGCATTTT. Translation: CATSGSSGREGGAVNQPQHF.

This clonotype was counted ten times or more. The CDR3 end shows no conserved phenylalanine or tryptophan, and so a read error is likely. The chain combines TRBV15 with TRBJ1-1, with a tentative D call TRBD1 (5 bases). The germline CDR1 and CDR2 sequences are LNHNV and YYDKDF (reference sequence). Deletions cut 5 bases from V and 0 bases from J, with 16 bases between. The CDR3 consists of 16 residues. In DNA, the CDR3 is TGTGCCACCAGCGGACGAGACAGTTCTCTGAACACTGAAGCTTTCCTT. Translated: CATSGRDSSLNTEAFL.

This clonotype was observed many times. The V gene is TRBV15, the J gene TRBJ2-6; D gene unclear. V was pared by 1 base and J by 2 bases, with 6 bases between. The CDR3 contains 15 residues. Germline loops: CDR1 LNHNV, CDR2 YYDKDF (reference sequence). The CDR3 DNA sequence: TGTGCCACCAGCAGAGTTATCCCTGGGGCCAACGTCCTGACTTTC. This sequence encodes CATSRVIPGANVLTF.

This clonotype was picked up a small number of times. This sequence may be a read error, since a much larger clone differs from it by one base. The CDR3: CASSLVGNSGVNVLTF. CDR3 in DNA: TGTGCCAGCAGCTTAGTTGGAAACTCTGGGGTCAACGTCCTGACTTTC. This chain uses TRBV7-9 with TRBJ2-6; unclear D gene. Looked up from germline, CDR1 is SEHNR and CDR2 is FQNEAQ (reference sequence). The CDR3 has 16 residues.

The sample holds many counts of this clonotype. V and J are TRBV6-6 and TRBJ1-1, with unresolved D. There are 14 residues in the CDR3. Germline CDR1 reads MNHNY; CDR2 reads SVGAGI (reference sequence). Trimming took off 2 bases at V and 3 bases at J, with 10 bases between the two ends. The CDR3, as DNA: TGTGCCAGCAGTTACGGGAATACGGACACTGAAGCTTTCTTT. This translates into CASSYGNTDTEAFF.

The rearrangement joins TRBV5-4 to TRBJ2-3, with D possibly called TRBD1 or TRBD2 (5 bases each). There are 15 residues in the CDR3. Trimming removed 4 bases from V and 1 base from J, with 13 bases in between. Germline lookup yields CDR1 SGHNT and CDR2 YYREEE (reference sequence). This CDR3 is CASSRRQGGTDTQYF. CDR3 coding DNA: TGTGCCAGCAGCCGGAGGCAGGGAGGCACAGATACGCAGTATTTT.

The chain joins TRBV24-1 to TRBJ1-2; D is perhaps TRBD1 (5 bases). There are 15 residues in the CDR3. Germline lookup yields CDR1 KGHDR and CDR2 SFDVKD. V was cut by 1 base and J by 8 bases, with 16 bases left in between. CDR3 DNA: TGTGCCACCAGTGATTTCGGGGGAGGGGCAAAAGGCTACACCTTC. Translation gives CATSDFGGGAKGYTF.

The genes are TRBV15 and TRBJ1-3; 8 nucleotides agree with TRBD1. This CDR3 has 14 residues. From germline, CDR1 is LNHNV and CDR2 YYDKDF (reference sequence). V lost 1 base, J lost 7 bases, and 3 bases stayed unmatched. This CDR3 is CATSRGTGMNTIYF. CDR3 bases: TGTGCCACCAGCAGAGGGACAGGGATGAACACCATATATTTT.

The gene calls are TRBV30 and TRBJ2-5; possibly TRBD2 for D (5 bases). The CDR3 totals 13 residues. Germline CDR1 is GTSNPN and CDR2 is SVGIG (reference sequence). V gave up 4 bases and J gave up 9 bases, with 18 bases separating them. CDR3 sequence: CAWIAGGSLAQYF. The DNA for the CDR3 is TGTGCCTGGATAGCCGGCGGGTCTTTGGCCCAGTACTTC.

This chain uses TRBV29-1 with TRBJ2-7; possible D gene TRBD1, 6 bases. The CDR3 is 13 amino acids. Germline-derived CDR1 and CDR2 are SQVTM and ANQGSEA. Trimming stripped 4 bases from V and 1 base from J, with 11 bases between. CDR3 loop: CSVVPQGSYEQYF. CDR3 nucleotides: TGCAGCGTTGTTCCGCAGGGGTCCTACGAGCAGTACTTC.

This sequence joins TRBV7-3 and TRBJ2-5; TRBD2 agrees at 7 bases. Germline-derived CDR1 and CDR2 are SGHTA and FQGTGA. The junction had 17 bases not matched to a gene; V was cut back by 5 bases and J by 5 bases. The CDR3 has 17 amino acids. The CDR3 sequence is CASSPDTGEGSSETQYF. CDR3 sequence (DNA): TGTGCCAGCAGCCCTGACACCGGGGAGGGCAGCTCGGAGACCCAGTACTTC.

The rearrangement joins TRBV7-8 to TRBJ2-5, with TRBD1 as a possible D gene (6 bases). The ends were cut back, 4 bases at V and 9 bases at J, with 24 bases in the middle. The CDR3 covers 16 residues. The germline V gene has CDR1 SGHVS and CDR2 FQNEAQ. The CDR3 DNA reads as TGTGCCAGCAGCTATCTCCGGGACAATCGGAATCAGCCCCAGTACTTC. Encoded protein: CASSYLRDNRNQPQYF.

This clonotype was seen just once. This chain connects TRBV15 to TRBJ1-1; 9 bases map to TRBD1. Germline V gives CDR1 LNHNV, CDR2 YYDKDF (reference sequence). The CDR3 is 17 amino acids. V shed 5 bases, J shed 0 bases, and the junction held 10 bases outside the gene matches. CDR3 protein: CATSEAGTGFVNTEAFF. CDR3 sequence (DNA): TGTGCCACCAGCGAGGCCGGGACAGGGTTCGTGAACACTGAAGCTTTCTTT.

There are many counts of this clonotype. For the CDR3, the DNA is TGCAGTGCTAGGGCTGGACAGGGGAGGAACGAGCAGTACTTC. Encoded protein: CSARAGQGRNEQYF. This chain joins TRBV20-1 and TRBJ2-7, with 9 bases lining up with TRBD1. From germline, CDR1 is DFQATT and CDR2 SNEGSKA (reference sequence). There are 14 residues in the CDR3. V was clipped by 3 bases and J by 5 bases; unmatched bases: 8.

Many counts were recorded for this clonotype. The chain has TRBV10-3 and TRBJ2-5; 7 bases align to TRBD1. The CDR3 contains 12 residues. CDR1 and CDR2 from the germline V gene are ENHRY and SYGVKD. V shed 8 bases, J shed 4 bases, and the junction held 4 bases outside the gene matches. As DNA, the CDR3 is TGTGCCATCCGACAGGGTGGAGAGACCCAGTACTTC. Amino acids: CAIRQGGETQYF.

The chain recombines TRBV5-1 with TRBJ2-3; a weak D match, TRBD1 (6 bases). The germline V and J ends were trimmed by 4 bases and 7 bases, with 19 bases remaining between them. The V gene's germline CDR1 is SGHRS and CDR2 YFSETQ. The CDR3 is 15 residues long. CDR3 loop: CASSPERGRSHTQYF. The CDR3 nucleotides are TGCGCCAGCAGCCCGGAGAGGGGGAGATCTCATACGCAGTATTTT.

This clonotype has a count of ten or more. The rearrangement joins TRBV20-1 to TRBJ2-7; 11 bases are shared with TRBD2. V shed 0 bases, J shed 3 bases, and the junction held 7 bases outside the gene matches. CDR1 and CDR2 (germline): DFQATT, SNEGSKA (reference sequence). The CDR3 is 16 amino acids. CDR3 bases: TGCAGTGCTAGAGATGCGAGACTAGCGGGGTTCTACGAGCAGTACTTC. It codes for CSARDARLAGFYEQYF.

This clonotype has more than one count but fewer than ten. The J gene is TRBJ2-1, the V gene TRBV7-3; the D is unclear. V gave up 2 bases and J gave up 8 bases, with 10 bases separating them. The CDR3 extends over 13 amino acids. Germline V gene data show CDR1 as SGHTA and CDR2 as FQGTGA. The CDR3 sequence is CASSLSKGDEQFF. The CDR3 DNA follows: TGTGCCAGCAGCTTATCCAAGGGTGATGAGCAGTTCTTC.

The chain links TRBV10-2 to TRBJ2-7, with D maybe TRBD1 (6 bases). This CDR3 comprises 15 residues. Germline lookup yields CDR1 WSHSY and CDR2 SAAADI. V lost 0 bases to trimming and J lost 2 bases, with 11 bases between them. The CDR3 DNA reads TGCGCCAGCAGTGAGTCTGTACAGGGTACCTACGAGCAGTACTTC. Amino acid sequence: CASSESVQGTYEQYF.

This clonotype was detected ten times or more. The chain has TRBV29-1 and TRBJ2-7; D may be TRBD2 (6 bases). In germline, CDR1 is SQVTM, CDR2 ANQGSEA. CDR3 length: 13 amino acids. V lost 2 bases to trimming and J lost 4 bases, with 12 bases between them. CDR3 in DNA: TGCAGCGTTGAACTCCGGGAGAAGTACGAGCAGTACTTC. This codes for CSVELREKYEQYF.